These 18 T cell receptor beta chains were all obtained from the same sample, sequenced in a study of T cell responses to AZD1222 COVID-19 vaccine. This table comes from immunoSEQ multiplex PCR, and its TCRdb copy is limited to in-frame clones, with some not included. The data contain tens of thousands of clones, 75% to 90% of them singletons. Sequencing used peripheral blood, obtained 28 days after the second AZD1222 dose. The source is an adult who received the AZD1222 COVID-19 vaccine.

The chain combines TRBV18 with TRBJ2-7; 8 nucleotides line up with TRBD1. Germline assignment: CDR1 KGHSH and CDR2 LQKENI. This CDR3 region has 14 residues. V dropped 3 bases and J dropped 7; count of bases not matched to a gene: 8. This CDR3 reads CASSPRQGIGEQYF. The CDR3 coding sequence is TGTGCCAGCTCACCTCGACAGGGGATTGGGGAGCAGTACTTC. Drawing the rest from reference TRBV18 and TRBJ2-7, the complete variable domain is NAGVMQNPRHLVRRRGQEARLRCSPMKGHSHVYWYRQLPEEGLKFMVYLQKENIIDESGMPKERFSAEFPKEGPSILRIQQVVRGDSAAYFCASSPRQGIGEQYFGPGTRLTVT.

The chain is built from TRBV12-3 or TRBV12-4 and TRBJ1-5; D unresolved. The CDR3 has 12 amino acids. Between the trimmed V and J ends, which lost 3 bases and 9 bases, there was a span of 9 bases. This chain's CDR3 is CASSFSPWPQHF. CDR3 bases: TGTGCCAGCAGTTTCTCCCCCTGGCCCCAGCATTTT.

This clone was seen a few times. The genes are TRBV7-3 and TRBJ2-1, with D tentatively TRBD2 (5 bases). The V and J ends lost 5 bases and 6 bases respectively, with 14 bases between them. The CDR3 is 14 residues long. Germline V gene lookup returns CDR1 SGHTA and CDR2 FQGTGA. The CDR3 coding sequence is TGTGCCAGCAGCGCCTTCGGGGATGGCAATGAGCAGTTCTTC. Translated: CASSAFGDGNEQFF.

This sequence joins TRBV24-1 and TRBJ2-1; 9 positions match TRBD2. Germline V lookup: CDR1 KGHDR, CDR2 SFDVKD. The CDR3 totals 16 residues. Trimming removed 3 bases from V and 5 bases from J; junction bases left unmatched: 7. The CDR3: CATSDALAGYNNEQFF. CDR3 nucleotides: TGTGCCACCAGTGATGCACTAGCGGGCTATAACAATGAGCAGTTCTTC.

The V call is TRBV10-1, the J call TRBJ2-3; D could derive from TRBD1 or TRBD2 (5 bases each). V lost 4 bases and J lost 7, with 24 bases in between. The CDR3 is 17 residues long. From germline, CDR1 is WNHNN and CDR2 SYGVQD (reference sequence). The CDR3 bases are TGCGCCAGCAGTGTAGGTTGCAGAGGGACCAAAACAAATACGCAGTATTTT. This encodes CASSVGCRGTKTNTQYF.

This clone was detected only once. The chain combines TRBV6-5 with TRBJ2-7; the D is unclear. Germline V gene data show CDR1 as MNHEY and CDR2 as SVGAGI. With 7 bases removed from V and 4 bases from J, the gap between germline ends came to 11 bases. The length of the CDR3 is 12 residues. CDR3 DNA sequence: TGTGCCAGCATCCCCGTGGGATACGAGCAGTACTTC. It translates to CASIPVGYEQYF.

This chain uses TRBV10-3 with TRBJ2-5; 12 nucleotides line up with TRBD1. The CDR3 sequence is 16 residues long. In germline, CDR1 is ENHRY, CDR2 SYGVKD. The J segment lost 4 bases and the V segment lost 7 bases, leaving 10 bases of the junction unmatched. The CDR3 DNA reads as TGTGCCATCATGCCGGGACAGGGGGCGCGAGGAGAGACCCAGTACTTC. Encoded protein: CAIMPGQGARGETQYF.

The chain has TRBV3-1 (or the pseudogene TRBV3-2) and TRBJ1-4; D remains unclear. The CDR3 has 13 amino acids. Between the trimmed V and J ends, which lost 1 base and 8 bases, there was a span of 8 bases. Looked up from germline, CDR1 is LGHDT and CDR2 is YNNKEL (reference sequence). The CDR3 reads CASSQVAGEKLFF. CDR3 nucleotide sequence: TGTGCCAGCAGCCAAGTGGCGGGAGAAAAACTGTTTTTT.

This sequence joins TRBV28 and TRBJ2-1; TRBD1 matches 9 bases. With 7 bases clipped from V and 0 bases from J, the junction kept 7 bases outside the gene matches. Germline V lookup: CDR1 MDHEN, CDR2 SYDVKM. This CDR3 is built from 16 residues. The CDR3 region is CASIPRTGASYNEQFF. The CDR3 DNA reads as TGTGCCAGCATTCCTCGGACAGGGGCCTCCTACAATGAGCAGTTCTTC.

The V call is TRBV24-1, the J call TRBJ1-2; maybe TRBD1 (6 bases). The V end was cut by 3 bases, the J end by 5 bases, with 12 bases between. The CDR3 length is 14 residues. CDR1 is KGHDR and CDR2 is SFDVKD in the germline V gene. In DNA, the CDR3 is TGTGCCACCAGTGATACGGGGGCCGGGTATGGCTACACCTTC. Residues: CATSDTGAGYGYTF.

The chain carries TRBV9 and TRBJ2-3, with 12 bases that match TRBD2. This CDR3 contains 16 residues. The germline V gene encodes CDR1 SGDLS and CDR2 YYNGEE. Trimming took 0 bases from V and 8 from J; bases not matched to a gene: 7. CDR3 loop: CASSVELAGGRGTQYF. The CDR3 DNA sequence: TGTGCCAGCAGCGTAGAACTAGCGGGGGGACGAGGTACGCAGTATTTT.

The chain links TRBV19 to TRBJ1-3; D not resolved. Trimming cost V 5 bases and J 0 bases, with 20 bases left between them. The CDR3 spans 18 residues. The germline gives CDR1 LNHDA, CDR2 SQIVND (reference sequence). CDR3 sequence: CASSSAQTRLSSGNTIYF. DNA of the CDR3: TGTGCCAGTAGTTCTGCTCAGACACGGCTGAGCTCTGGAAACACCATATATTTT.

The chain joins TRBV30 to TRBJ2-1; the match to TRBD2 covers 12 bases. Unmatched junction bases numbered 9, after V lost 3 bases and J lost 6 bases. Germline CDR1 and CDR2: GTSNPN and SVGIG (reference sequence). This CDR3 is built from 16 residues. In nucleotides, the CDR3 is TGTGCCTGGAGCCGCGCCCTAGCGGGGGGGGGCAATGAGCAGTTCTTC. Translating it yields CAWSRALAGGGNEQFF.

The chain is built from TRBV15 and TRBJ2-1; possibly TRBD2 for D (5 bases). The ends were cut back, 0 bases at V and 10 bases at J, with 10 bases in the middle. In germline, CDR1 is LNHNV, CDR2 YYDKDF (reference sequence). The CDR3 is 13 residues long. The CDR3 DNA reads TGTGCCACCAGCAGAGATTCCCAGCGGGAGCAGTTCTTC. Protein: CATSRDSQREQFF.

This clone was observed a few times. The rearrangement joins TRBV7-2 to TRBJ1-5; no clear D. Trimming took off 6 bases at V and 3 bases at J, with 12 bases between the two ends. The CDR3 consists of 14 residues. Per the germline V gene, CDR1 is SGHTA and CDR2 is FQGNSA. CDR3 region: CASRANGINQPQHF. CDR3 DNA: TGTGCCAGCAGGGCCAATGGTATCAATCAGCCCCAGCATTTT.

The genes are TRBV12-3 or TRBV12-4 and TRBJ1-5; D is unclear. The V and J ends lost 3 bases and 6 bases respectively, with 9 bases between them. The CDR3 loop spans 13 amino acids. In nucleotides, the CDR3 is TGTGCCAGCAGTTTGGGAGGGCTTCAGCCCCAGCATTTT. Its translation is CASSLGGLQPQHF.

The chain combines TRBV11-3 with TRBJ2-7; D might be TRBD1 or TRBD2, each matching 5 bases. The ends were cut back, 8 bases at V and 2 bases at J, with 13 bases in the middle. The CDR3 has 13 residues. Looked up from germline, CDR1 is SGHNT and CDR2 is YENEEA. CDR3 nucleotides: TGTGCCAGCTCTCGGGGCTTAGCCTACGAGCAGTACTTC. Its protein is CASSRGLAYEQYF.

The J gene is TRBJ1-5, the V gene TRBV6-4; TRBD1 might be the D (6 bases). CDR3 length: 17 amino acids. Germline CDR1 and CDR2: MRHNA and SNTAGT. Trimming pared 2 bases from V and 0 bases from J, leaving 14 bases between. CDR3 bases: TGTGCCAGCAGTGACCACGGGACACCCTATAGCAATCAGCCCCAGCATTTT. The encoded protein is CASSDHGTPYSNQPQHF.